This T cell receptor beta chain emerged from a study of OX40 agonist ivuxolimab in advanced cancers. Whole-study results and caveats: Low normalized T-cell clonal expansion was additionally recorded for some nonresponders.

Comment on this clone: Antigen: not known.

TCRdb's table, derived via immunoSEQ multiplex PCR, lists solely in-frame clones and lacks some. In the table there are about 82,000 clones, around 83% of which are singletons. Sample: CD4+ or CD8+ T cells sorted from blood, taken in a trial of the OX40 agonist ivuxolimab. The sequence came from an adult with an advanced solid tumor such as melanoma, head and neck, liver or kidney cancer.

The CDR3, as DNA: TGTGCCAGCAGCCAAGGCAGGGGAGGGGGAATGAACACTGAAGCTTTCTTT. It encodes CASSQGRGGGMNTEAFF. V gene TRBV4-2 combines with J gene TRBJ1-1; D perhaps matches TRBD1 (6 bases). The germline gives CDR1 LGHNA, CDR2 YNFKEQ. CDR3 length: 17 amino acids. V lost 1 base to trimming and J lost 0 bases, with 15 bases between them.